This T cell receptor beta chain emerged from a study of T cells in Graves' hyperthyroidism and ophthalmopathy. Points from the study as a whole: Most thyroid clonotypes expanded above 0.001 were also detected in blood.

CDR1 DFQATT and CDR2 SNEGSKA come from the germline V gene (reference sequence). The CDR3 is made up of 11 amino acids. Trimming took off 4 bases at V and 3 bases at J, with 7 bases between the two ends. RNA transcripts gave rise to amplified TCR beta CDR3 regions. First-round RT-PCR with HTBI primers amplified the TCR CDR3 region. TCRdb re-called the multiplex PCR reads with MiXCR, one entry per CDR3 protein. This sample has approximately 690,000 distinct CDR3 sequences; about a fifth occur once, and the top ten carry 30% to 40%. A note on this clonotype: The target antigen is unknown.

For ophthalmopathy patients, the Clinical Activity Score was at least 3 and the NOSPECS grade at least 4; duration was under 3 months. Patients showing uncontrolled infection, other autoimmune disease, pregnancy or lactation were ineligible. Around 10 ml fresh peripheral blood yielded the PBMCs. This clonotype originated in a man aged 25 to 40 with Graves' ophthalmopathy. The rearrangement uses TRBV20-1 and TRBJ2-7; D call uncertain. Sequenced material: blood. The CDR3 coding sequence is TGCAGTGCTATAACCGGCTACGAGCAGTACTTC. Its protein is CSAITGYEQYF.